The TCR beta chain under discussion was sequenced for a study of T cell responses to AZD1222 COVID-19 vaccine. V dropped 5 bases and J dropped 4; count of bases not matched to a gene: 2. CDR1 LNHDA and CDR2 SQIVND come from the germline V gene (reference sequence). The CDR3 extends over 13 amino acids. A note on this clone: Its matching antigen is unknown.

Produced via immunoSEQ multiplex PCR; TCRdb's table is partial and in-frame only. Here the sample spans some 66,000 clones, about 90% being singletons. Overall study findings and caveats: Only five to seven individuals given AZD1222 were seropositive at baseline. Among the donors, most were white British and more were female, and clonal diversity was possibly underestimated. CD4 TCRs covered the whole spike, strongest at regions 160-218 and 743-854.

This sequence originates from an adult in good health. The sample consisted of peripheral blood, taken on day 0 of AZD1222 vaccination. The chain employs TRBV19 and TRBJ2-5; 9 bases fit TRBD2. Here the CDR3 reads CASSELAGETQYF. CDR3 sequence (DNA): TGTGCCAGTAGTGAACTAGCGGGAGAGACCCAGTACTTC. Variable domain in full (rest from reference TRBV19 and TRBJ2-5): DGGITQSPKYLFRKEGQNVTLSCEQNLNHDAMYWYRQDPGQGLRLIYYSQIVNDFQKGDIAEGYSVSREKKESFPLTVTSAQKNPTAFYLCASSELAGETQYFGPGTRLLVL.